This T cell receptor (beta chain) appears in the sequencing data of a study of blood T cell repertoires in COVID-19. Study in general: In each case, the material was cDNA or gDNA derived from T cells, B-cell-depleted T cells, or PBMCs.

Original analysis: Researchers report that nucleated cell counts were estimated from reference gene primer amplification. Profiling relied on immunoSEQ multiplex PCR, and the TCRdb table lists in-frame clones only, not all of them. V and J calls plus clone size are reproduced from that table; the DNA served to infer D and trimming. The sample records 400,000 to 500,000 clones, roughly 90% being singletons. Germline V gene sequence: CDR1 SGDLS, CDR2 YYNGEE. The CDR3 sequence is 17 residues long. Losses at the gene ends were 4 bases for V and 6 bases for J; bases not matched to a gene: 18. The study assigned cohorts using participant-reported clinical history.

This receptor was identified in a woman aged 35 to 49 who had recovered from COVID-19. The V and J genes are TRBV9 and TRBJ1-2; 7 bases line up with TRBD1. The sample comprised PBMCs or T cells enriched from blood (not recorded which). CDR3 region: CASSQSEGAGWINGYTF. DNA for the CDR3: TGTGCCAGCAGCCAAAGCGAGGGGGCAGGGTGGATAAATGGCTACACCTTC.